What follows is one T cell receptor (beta chain) and its context. This clone appeared a few times. Its antigen is still unknown. Base-call qualities are not available, and no considerably larger clone is one nucleotide away. These data belong to a study of blood T cell repertoires in COVID-19 (dated by TCRdb to 2018 to 2020). Regarding the complete study: The collaborator samples originated in the United States, Italy and Spain and spanned the acute and convalescent phases of COVID-19. The repertoires were released in a freely available public database intended as a resource for research on the immune response to SARS-CoV-2. Sample metadata almost always included a de-identified subject ID, COVID-19 status, age in years and sex. Samples were obtained from the ongoing ImmuneRACE study (first 160 participants) and from approximately 1,200 subjects provided by 6 global collaborators. The dataset comprised deeply sampled blood TCRbeta repertoires from subjects exposed to, actively infected with, or recovered from COVID-19. Where available, HLA class I and class II types were taken from metadata supplied by the sample provider and were not determined by assay-based typing. The material from the prospective study consisted of cDNA or gDNA derived from T cells, B-cell-depleted T cells, or PBMCs.

V loses 6 bases, J loses 0 bases, and the germline ends lie 6 bases apart. The CDR3 contains 13 residues, cysteine and phenylalanine counted. Just CDR3 DNA is preserved here, 39 bases in frame from base 1. The germline V gene (reference sequence) sets CDR1 to MNHEY and CDR2 to SMNVEV. The immunoSEQ Assay, a bias-controlled multiplex PCR, was used to amplify TCRbeta CDR3 regions from genomic DNA. The study's processing was this. The number of nucleated cells in each sample was estimated from the amplification of reference gene primers within the assay. To quantify the absolute abundance of each unique TCRbeta CDR3 rearrangement, sequence reads were collapsed and filtered. Productive Simpson clonality was computed per sample as the square root of Simpson's diversity index over productive rearrangements. The table was pulled from immuneACCESS by TCRdb, which kept in-frame rearrangements only. Such tables lose some clones; where checked, under half of the loss comes from unresolved V genes, and the rest has no known cause. Clone size and V and J calls were adopted from that table, with D and trimming inferred from the DNA. The sample table lists 150,000 to 200,000 clones, around nine tenths of them with a count of one. Roughly 3.5% of the sample belongs to the ten largest clones.

The study at large found these results: Clinical and demographic metadata were provided uncurated, with the amount varying by source and participant.

Whole blood was collected in K2EDTA tubes by collaborating institutions according to the institutions' own protocols. For TCRbeta analysis, collaborator samples were shipped as frozen whole blood, as isolated PBMCs, or as DNA extracted from either sample type. Sequenced sample: peripheral blood. The clonotype originates from a man aged 65 to 85 with acute or convalescent COVID-19. The chain is made from TRBV27 and TRBJ1-3; confidence is insufficient to name the D gene. The CDR3 reads CASREFSGNTIYF. The nucleotides read TGTGCCAGCAGGGAGTTCTCTGGAAACACCATATATTTT.